A single sample gave rise to the 5 T cell receptor beta chains below, sequenced in a study of cytomegalovirus exposure and HLA in healthy donors. The PCR made use of 60 Vbeta and 13 Jbeta primers. The data were produced by immunoSEQ multiplex PCR, yet TCRdb's version contains in-frame clones alone and is incomplete. The profile shows about 44,000 clones, around 90% of them singletons. Sequencing used PBMCs. Source of these receptors: a woman aged 35 to 49 in good health and CMV-seropositive.

The CDR3 region is CASSLGTQGAQYF. CDR3 DNA sequence: TGTGCCAGCAGCCTCGGGACTCAGGGGGCCCAGTACTTC. This chain connects TRBV13 to TRBJ2-5; D may be TRBD1 (7 bases). This CDR3 comprises 13 residues. V lost 5 bases and J lost 9, with 16 bases in between. Germline CDR1 is PRHDT and CDR2 is FYEKMQ (reference sequence).

V is TRBV4-1 and J is TRBJ1-1, with D uncertain. Per germline, CDR1 MGHRA and CDR2 YSYEKL. Trimming removed 1 base from V and 1 base from J, with 10 bases in between. This CDR3 is built from 15 residues. The CDR3 DNA follows: TGCGCCAGCAGCCAAGTAGCCTCGTGGAACACTGAAGCTTTCTTT. Residues: CASSQVASWNTEAFF.

The rearrangement links TRBV28 to TRBJ1-2, with a weak D call TRBD1 (6 bases). Germline-derived CDR1 and CDR2 are MDHEN and SYDVKM. The CDR3 is 15 amino acids. Trimming took 6 bases from V and 4 from J, leaving 18 bases between them. CDR3 nucleotides: TGTGCCAGCAGAAGAGGGACCGGGACATCCTATGGCTACACCTTC. Translating gives CASRRGTGTSYGYTF.

The gene calls are TRBV19 and TRBJ2-7, with D unclear. The ends were cut back, 3 bases at V and 3 bases at J, with 18 bases in the middle. Germline assignment: CDR1 LNHDA and CDR2 SQIVND (reference sequence). The CDR3 is made up of 16 amino acids. The CDR3 coding sequence is TGTGCCAGTAGTATTTCGGTCGGTACTACTTTCTACGAGCAGTACTTC. Protein product: CASSISVGTTFYEQYF.

This chain links TRBV6-5 with TRBJ2-1, with 10 bases fitting TRBD1. In germline, CDR1 is MNHEY, CDR2 SVGAGI. This CDR3 is built from 15 residues. The J segment lost 4 bases and the V segment lost 7 bases, leaving 7 bases of the junction unmatched. The CDR3 DNA reads TGTGCCAGCACCTCAGGACAGGGGGGTTACAATGAGCAGTTCTTC. Amino acids: CASTSGQGGYNEQFF.